This paragraph covers one TCR beta chain sequence. The data belong to a study of blood T cell repertoires in COVID-19. On the study more broadly: Both acute and convalescent COVID-19 samples were obtained from the United States, Italy and Spain. PBMCs, B-cell-depleted T cells, or T cells were the source of the cDNA or gDNA that made up the material.

Under the authors' procedure: The assay estimated nucleated cells by amplifying reference gene primers. Assay: immunoSEQ multiplex PCR; the TCRdb copy retains only in-frame clones and omits some. The D gene and trimming were derived from the DNA, and the V and J assignments and clone size from that table. The data hold around 220,000 clones, with roughly 80% observed a single time. Trimming stripped 8 bases from V and 2 bases from J, with 10 bases between. The CDR3 runs 13 residues. CDR1 and CDR2 (germline): LNHDA, SQIVND (reference sequence). The receptor comes from a woman older than 75 with COVID-19, enrolled during active disease. Sequencing was carried out using peripheral blood. The gene calls are TRBV19 and TRBJ1-5; D unclear. CDR3 protein: CASRARGNQPQHF. The CDR3, as DNA: TGTGCCAGTCGAGCGCGGGGCAATCAGCCCCAGCATTTT.